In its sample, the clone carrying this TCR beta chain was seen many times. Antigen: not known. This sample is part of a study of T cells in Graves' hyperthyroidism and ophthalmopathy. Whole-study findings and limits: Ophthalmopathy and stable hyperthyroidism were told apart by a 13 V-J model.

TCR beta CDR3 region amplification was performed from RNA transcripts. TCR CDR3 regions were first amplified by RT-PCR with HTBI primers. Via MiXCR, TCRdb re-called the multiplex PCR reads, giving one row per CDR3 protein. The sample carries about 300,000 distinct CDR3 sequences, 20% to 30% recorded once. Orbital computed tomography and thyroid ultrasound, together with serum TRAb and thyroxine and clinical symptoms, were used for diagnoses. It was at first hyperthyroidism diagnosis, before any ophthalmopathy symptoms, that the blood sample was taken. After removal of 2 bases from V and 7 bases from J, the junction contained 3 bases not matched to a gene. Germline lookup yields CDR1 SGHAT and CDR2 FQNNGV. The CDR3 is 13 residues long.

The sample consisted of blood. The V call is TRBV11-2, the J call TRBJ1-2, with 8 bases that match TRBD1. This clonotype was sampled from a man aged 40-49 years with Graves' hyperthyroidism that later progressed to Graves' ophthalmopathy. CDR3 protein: CASSLRTGFGYTF. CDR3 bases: TGTGCCAGCAGCTTAAGGACAGGGTTTGGCTACACCTTC.